This T cell receptor (beta chain) stems from a study of cytomegalovirus exposure and HLA in healthy donors (dated by TCRdb to about 2017). Some background on the complete study: In an earlier analysis of several hundred of the donors, 276 Gb of sequence data and 90 million to 130 million unique TCR beta sequences from roughly 200 million T cells were reported. An early release covering about 600 HLA-typed donors comprised approximately 290 gigabases of sequencing data and tens of millions of unique TCR sequences. Of the approximately 400 genotyped donors, about 80% fell in the genetic ancestry cluster associated with self-reported Caucasian donors. The study was designed to test whether signatures of past pathogen exposure could be identified by cataloging public T cell receptors. The study profiled the T cell repertoires of around 700 subjects by immunosequencing and related them to cytomegalovirus serostatus. Besides the first cohort of more than 650 subjects, a separate validation cohort made up of 95 to 150 different subjects was used. To predict cytomegalovirus infection status, the study brought together high-throughput TCR immunosequencing, statistical association of individual TCRs with disease status, and machine learning. A later analysis re-examined previously published TCR beta repertoires from more than 550 donors and added high-resolution HLA genotyping to investigate patterns of TCR occurrence. Rather than using new phenotypic data, the later analysis identified candidate immune exposures from TCR beta sequences and from how often those sequences occurred across donors. In an earlier analysis of 587 of the donors, high-throughput TCR beta sequencing was used to judge whether each TCR beta V gene segment behaved as functional or pseudogenic. Donor age, sex, ethnicity and CMV serostatus were compiled together with the repertoire data. A later genetic analysis used genome-wide SNP genotypes for about 65% of the 666 donors, treating that subset as a discovery cohort. Every repertoire in the discovery cohort had been generated on one and the same sequencing platform. Both class I and class II loci were covered by HLA typing, at four-digit resolution. Typing coverage differed by locus: A, B, C, DRB1 and DQB1 were typed in about 629-630 donors, DQA1 in roughly 500, DPA1 in 600 to 610, and DPB1 in just under 490. Roughly 5 DR-DQ haplotypes were handled as single units for association and clustering, since linkage in the cohort was strong. Among over 350 genotyped donors of the cohort, an average of around 240,000 unique TCR beta nucleotide sequences were sequenced per donor, around 20% of them non-productive.

Note on this clone: Its target antigen remains unknown. No much larger clone is present one base from it, and per-base qualities are unavailable.

Overall results and qualifications from the work: Strong co-occurrence of HLA alleles, especially DR and DQ, made assigning TCR associations to individual alleles difficult. Most CMV-associated TCR beta chains appeared to be HLA-restricted in a later analysis, and the HLA associations seemed to be driven largely by CMV exposure. Sequencing depth was assumed to be roughly uniform across donors in the presence/absence analyses, though that assumption may not hold. The earlier analysis of nearly 600 of the donors excluded approximately 17 rarely observed V segments, including chromosome 9 orphons, because counts were too low. The cohort was sequenced for TCR beta chains only, and without alpha or paired-chain data the features that could be detected were limited. Compared with equally common non-associated chains, HLA-associated TCR beta chains in a later analysis were more clonally expanded and had lower generation probabilities. According to a later genetic analysis, donors in an Asian-associated ancestry cluster had fewer N-insertions in productive TCRs than the approximately 700-donor mean. A cluster of highly shared sequence variants was judged likely to be a technical artifact of the sequencing pipeline. According to a later analysis, parvovirus B19, influenza, CMV and Epstein-Barr virus appeared linked to several top co-occurrence clusters. For the cohort, immune exposure information was limited to CMV serostatus. Linkage disequilibrium might explain the correlated functional status among segregating V segments, but an unknown experimental factor could not be excluded. At a false discovery rate of 0.05, a later analysis linked 16,951 TCR beta sequences to specific HLA alleles. In the study, around 150 TCR beta chains were listed as associated with cytomegalovirus. The classifier was reported to diagnose cytomegalovirus status with high specificity and sensitivity in both the original cohort and the validation cohort. A further reported finding was that TCR beta sequences accurately predicted the HLA-A and HLA-B alleles for most subjects in the first cohort. In vitro tests confirmed that three of the cytomegalovirus-associated TCR beta chains recognize cytomegalovirus antigens. V-gene and J-gene trimming of TCR beta chains was associated with a missense DCLRE1C variant in a later genetic analysis, and the association was replicated in an independent cohort. According to a later analysis, TCR association rates differed among HLA loci, with DRB1 alleles showing the most associated TCRs and HLA-C alleles showing the fewest. According to the authors, the approach could potentially be generalized to other disease states and immunological phenotypes. Because HLA typing was missing for some donors at each locus, association tests included only the typed subset. In an earlier analysis of about 550 of the donors, most TCR beta V segments were observed in productive rearrangements about 87% or about 30% of the time, broadly matching IMGT annotations. The 87-base-pair reads could not distinguish some IMGT-functional V segments, including TRBV6-2 and TRBV6-3, so those segments were excluded. While some public TCRs were present in many individuals, most TCR sequences turned up only very rarely across donors.

The CDR3, from cysteine to phenylalanine, totals 14 residues. Only CDR3 DNA remains: 42 bases, in frame from the first base. CDR1 SGDLS and CDR2 YYNGEE are derived from the germline V gene. V is cut back by 0 bases and J by 4 bases, with 2 bases in the junction unmatched. The cohort consisted of 600 or so healthy bone marrow donors. All cohort members were sampled while nominally healthy, although unrecorded immune exposures were likely present. The donor was CMV seropositive and was included in the group of 250 to 300 seropositive cohort members. Each donor provided a peripheral blood sample, and peripheral blood mononuclear cells were used for TCR beta sequencing. The Qiagen DNeasy Blood Extraction Kit was used to extract genomic DNA from the blood cell samples. Receptor amplification or capture employed the immunoSEQ multiplex PCR assay. A mixture of 60 forward primers for TCR Vbeta segments and 13 reverse primers for TCR Jbeta segments was used in the multiplex PCR. The CDR3 region of rearranged TCR beta genes was amplified from genomic DNA by a multiplex PCR assay. On the Illumina HiSeq System, the amplified TCR beta libraries were sequenced as 87-base-pair reads. Turning to the authors' computational methods: Across the 640 or so repertoires, a later analysis counted tens of millions of unique TCR beta chains, roughly 11 million of which were shared by at least two donors. A nearest-neighbor algorithm error-corrected the raw reads and collapsed the reads into unique sequences, merging closely related sequences to remove PCR and sequencing errors. Alignment of CDR3 sequences to IMGT reference sequences was used to assign V, D and J gene segments. For a sequence to be retained, a match of at least six nucleotides was required to both a V gene segment and a J gene segment. A rearrangement counted as productive if the CDR3 had no stop codons and remained in frame with V and J, and every other rearrangement counted as non-productive. CDR3 was defined by IMGT convention, running from the second conserved V-encoded cysteine to the conserved J-encoded phenylalanine. In an earlier analysis of around 570 of the donors, sequences lacking an unambiguous match to a single V gene segment were excluded. In an earlier analysis of more than 500 of the donors, a V segment was called functional when productive rearrangements were above 56.7%, and segregating when the standard deviation between donors exceeded 5%. A statistical classification framework was developed to diagnose cytomegalovirus status using the catalog of TCR beta chain sequences. A later analysis assigned V and J genes by comparing TCR nucleotide sequences with IMGT/GENE-DB human TR gene sequences. Using the TCRdist pipeline, a later analysis assigned CDR3 sequences along with most-parsimonious VDJ recombination scenarios. In a later analysis, each TCR beta chain was defined by its CDR3 amino acid sequence together with its V-gene family, and reads lacking a unique V-gene family were excluded. To address suspected cross-contamination and a sequencing artifact, a later analysis removed 550 to 750 highly shared, low-generation-probability nucleotide sequences. A later analysis calculated a clonal expansion index for each public chain from normalized within-repertoire ranks of inferred template counts. Generation probabilities in a later analysis came from a VDJ recombination model fitted to out-of-frame rearrangements, and those results were checked against IGoR. A later analysis scored TCR-TCR, TCR-HLA and TCR-CMV co-occurrence with hypergeometric tests, applying a repertoire-size bias correction to TCR pairs. To estimate false discovery rates, a later analysis permuted the HLA or CMV assignments 20 times. In a later analysis, co-occurring TCRs were grouped with DBSCAN, and TCRdist sequence similarity was added when clustering was performed within HLA-allele-positive subsets. For co-occurrence clustering, repertoires with fewer than 30,000 or more than 120,000 public chains were excluded, along with a handful of repertoires with anomalous nucleotide sharing. TCRdb provides this immuneACCESS table in a form limited to in-frame rearrangements. Some clones are lacking; in checked studies, under half of them reflect an unresolved V gene, and why the rest are absent is not known. V, J and clone size were drawn from that table, and D and trimming were deduced from the DNA. Across this sample there are 100,000 or so clones, with 60% to 80% seen only once. In total, the top ten clones hold roughly 8.6% of the sample.

Sequencing used PBMCs. This TCR came from a woman in her 40s in good health and CMV-seropositive. In this chain, TRBV9 is recombined with TRBJ2-5; 8 bases in between match TRBD1. The CDR3 protein is CASSVGQGRETQYF. Here is the DNA: TGTGCCAGCAGCGTAGGACAGGGGCGAGAGACCCAGTACTTC.